The 26 T cell receptor beta chains given below trace back to one sample, sequenced in a study of early T cells in non-severe SARS-CoV-2 infection. TCRdb re-called the 5' RACE reads with MiXCR, one entry per CDR3 protein. The sample lists some 64,000 distinct CDR3 sequences, 7% to 9.5% occurring once. Specimen: whole blood, collected at baseline. Every receptor here comes from an adult who was a healthcare worker with PCR-confirmed SARS-CoV-2 infection or an uninfected control (not recorded which).

The chain joins TRBV5-1 to TRBJ1-6; no firm D call. CDR3 length equals 15 residues. Per germline, CDR1 SGHRS and CDR2 YFSETQ. V shed 3 bases and J shed 7 bases, with 14 bases lying between them. Here the CDR3 reads CASSSLMTENSPLHF. CDR3 nucleotide sequence: TGCGCCAGCAGCTCCCTGATGACGGAGAATTCACCCCTCCACTTT.

This sequence joins TRBV18 and TRBJ1-2; TRBD1 aligns across 9 bases. J lost 8 bases, V lost 3 bases, and 4 bases had no gene match. There are 13 residues in the CDR3. The germline CDR1 and CDR2 sequences are KGHSH and LQKENI. The CDR3 DNA is TGTGCCAGCTCACCTACACAGGGGGCCGGCTACACCTTC. Residues: CASSPTQGAGYTF.

This clonotype was detected ten times or more. The chain uses TRBV6-2 or TRBV6-3 and TRBJ2-5; 9 bases are shared with TRBD1. From germline, CDR1 is MNHEY and CDR2 SVGEGT. The CDR3 runs to 12 residues. The J segment lost 10 bases and the V segment lost 4 bases, leaving 4 bases of the junction unmatched. CDR3 loop: CASSSRQGDQYF. The CDR3 bases are TGTGCCAGCAGTTCACGACAGGGGGACCAGTACTTC.

This clonotype was seen a handful of times. This sequence joins TRBV7-2 and TRBJ2-5; 7 bases line up with TRBD1. Germline V lookup: CDR1 SGHTA, CDR2 FQGNSA. V was clipped by 1 base and J by 5 bases; unmatched bases: 4. The CDR3 covers 14 residues. The CDR3 DNA follows: TGTGCCAGCAGCTTAGGGATCAGGGGGGAGACCCAGTACTTC. This sequence encodes CASSLGIRGETQYF.

The chain recombines TRBV7-6 with TRBJ2-1; 9 bases match TRBD2. The germline gives CDR1 SGHVS, CDR2 FNYEAQ. The V gene end was trimmed by 5 bases and the J gene end by 3 bases; junction bases not matched to a gene: 8. This CDR3 region has 16 residues. CDR3 nucleotide sequence: TGTGCCAGCAGCCCCAGACTAGCGGAGATCTACAATGAGCAGTTCTTC. Translated, it gives CASSPRLAEIYNEQFF.

The chain is built from TRBV15 and TRBJ2-2, with TRBD1 matching 7 bases. The CDR3 extends over 15 amino acids. V dropped 3 bases and J dropped 4; count of bases not matched to a gene: 5. Germline CDR1 reads LNHNV; CDR2 reads YYDKDF (reference sequence). CDR3: CATSSGQVATGELFF. The CDR3 DNA sequence: TGTGCCACCAGCAGTGGACAGGTGGCCACCGGGGAGCTGTTTTTT.

This clonotype was recorded many times. J is TRBJ1-1 and V is TRBV29-1; 11 positions agree with TRBD1. Unmatched junction bases numbered 13, after V lost 7 bases and J lost 0 bases. Germline CDR1 SQVTM, CDR2 ANQGSEA. The CDR3 is made up of 17 amino acids. CDR3 coding DNA: TGCAGCGCCTTACGGGGACAGGGGGATCTCATGAACACTGAAGCTTTCTTT. Its translation is CSALRGQGDLMNTEAFF.

The chain carries TRBV12-3 or TRBV12-4 and TRBJ2-4; 9 nucleotides align to TRBD2. V lost 5 bases to trimming and J lost 1 base; unmatched junction nucleotides: 0. The CDR3 is 14 residues long. CDR3: CASSSGRAKNIQYF. The CDR3, as DNA: TGTGCCAGCAGTAGCGGGAGGGCCAAAAACATTCAGTACTTC.

The chain has TRBV19 and TRBJ2-4; 9 nucleotides match TRBD1. The CDR3 is made up of 15 amino acids. V gave up 6 bases and J gave up 10 bases; unmatched junction bases: 13. The germline CDR1 and CDR2 sequences are LNHDA and SQIVND (reference sequence). The CDR3 here is CASSQTGGGKGIQYF. The CDR3 nucleotides are TGTGCCAGTAGCCAAACAGGGGGCGGGAAAGGGATTCAGTACTTC. The full variable domain, with the rest looked up from reference TRBV19 and TRBJ2-4, is DGGITQSPKYLFRKEGQNVTLSCEQNLNHDAMYWYRQDPGQGLRLIYYSQIVNDFQKGDIAEGYSVSREKKESFPLTVTSAQKNPTAFYLCASSQTGGGKGIQYFGAGTRLSVL.

This clonotype was counted only a few times. The chain combines TRBV7-6 with TRBJ2-3; possible D gene TRBD1, 6 bases. CDR1 and CDR2 from the germline V gene are SGHVS and FNYEAQ. The CDR3 totals 12 residues. Trimming removed 8 bases from V and 5 bases from J, with 11 bases in between. The CDR3 DNA reads TGTGCCAGCCAGGGGCGACAAGATACGCAGTATTTT. The encoded protein is CASQGRQDTQYF.

This clonotype was observed a few times. This sequence joins TRBV7-2 and TRBJ2-2; D is undetermined. The CDR3 has 16 amino acids. Germline V gene sequence: CDR1 SGHTA, CDR2 FQGNSA. Trimming left V 1 base short and J 4 bases short, with 13 bases between. CDR3 amino acids: CASSLDGSVPTGELFF. Written as DNA, the CDR3 is TGTGCCAGCAGCTTAGATGGATCCGTTCCCACCGGGGAGCTGTTTTTT. The whole variable domain, filled in from reference TRBV7-2 and TRBJ2-2, reads GAGVSQSPSNKVTEKGKDVELRCDPISGHTALYWYRQSLGQGLEFLIYFQGNSAPDKSGLPSDRFSAERTGGSVSTLTIQRTQQEDSAVYLCASSLDGSVPTGELFFGEGSRLTVL.

Only a few counts were recorded for this clonotype. V and J are TRBV12-3 or TRBV12-4 and TRBJ1-3; tentatively, D is TRBD1 (6 bases). V dropped 8 bases and J dropped 0 bases, with 14 bases sitting between them. CDR3 length: 15 residues. Written as DNA, the CDR3 is TGTGCCAGCCTCCGGGACACCGGCTCTGGAAACACCATATATTTT. It yields the protein CASLRDTGSGNTIYF.

This clonotype was counted many times. V usage is TRBV6-5 and J usage is TRBJ2-5, with D possibly called TRBD1 or TRBD2 (5 bases each). Between the trimmed V and J ends, which lost 7 bases and 1 base, there was a span of 13 bases. CDR1 and CDR2 from the germline V gene are MNHEY and SVGAGI. This CDR3 has 14 residues. CDR3 DNA sequence: TGTGCCAGCACTCGGGGCAGGAGCCAAGAGACCCAGTACTTC. It specifies CASTRGRSQETQYF.

In this sample, this clonotype turned up many times. V usage is TRBV29-1 and J usage is TRBJ1-2, with D uncertain. The CDR3 runs to 15 residues. Trimming stripped 7 bases from V and 4 bases from J, with 22 bases between. Germline V gives CDR1 SQVTM, CDR2 ANQGSEA. The CDR3 region is CSGGPGADHLYGYTF. CDR3 DNA: TGCAGCGGAGGCCCCGGAGCGGACCATCTCTATGGCTACACCTTC.

The CDR3: CASAGREGYNEQFF. CDR3 DNA sequence: TGTGCCAGCGCGGGAAGGGAAGGGTACAATGAGCAGTTCTTC. This chain connects TRBV19 to TRBJ2-1; tentatively, D is TRBD2 (6 bases). V gave up 9 bases and J gave up 4 bases, with 16 bases separating them. CDR3 length: 14 amino acids. The germline V gene encodes CDR1 LNHDA and CDR2 SQIVND (reference sequence).

With regard to this clonotype: Sequence at one end of the junction differs from germline and may be a read error. The rearrangement links TRBV6-6 to TRBJ2-5; 8 bases map to TRBD2. The CDR3 sequence is 15 residues long. CDR1 and CDR2 (germline): MNHNY, SVGAGI (reference sequence). CDR3 nucleotides: TGTGTCAGCAGTCCCACTAGCGGTCCCTGGGAGACCCAGTACTTC. It translates to CVSSPTSGPWETQYF.

Only a few counts were recorded for this clonotype. The CDR3 DNA sequence: TGTGCCAGCAGCGACCGCCTACAGGGGTATGGCTACACCTTC. Amino acids: CASSDRLQGYGYTF. The genes are TRBV7-2 and TRBJ1-2; 7 nucleotides agree with TRBD1. V shed 5 bases, J shed 5 bases, and the junction held 8 bases outside the gene matches. This CDR3 has 14 amino acids. The germline V gene has CDR1 SGHTA and CDR2 FQGNSA. Full variable domain (rest looked up from reference TRBV7-2 and TRBJ1-2): GAGVSQSPSNKVTEKGKDVELRCDPISGHTALYWYRQSLGQGLEFLIYFQGNSAPDKSGLPSDRFSAERTGGSVSTLTIQRTQQEDSAVYLCASSDRLQGYGYTFGSGTRLTVV.

There are a few counts of this clonotype. The chain is built from TRBV12-3 or TRBV12-4 and TRBJ2-7; possibly TRBD1 for D (6 bases). The CDR3 is 15 residues long. Trimming shortened V by 2 bases and J by 0 bases, and 11 bases separated the two germline ends. The CDR3 coding sequence is TGTGCCAGCAGTTTACGCTTACAGGGCTCCTACGAGCAGTACTTC. Translating it yields CASSLRLQGSYEQYF.

The gene calls are TRBV19 and TRBJ1-1; D is uncertain. V lost 5 bases and J 0 bases, leaving 16 bases between the germline ends. Germline-derived CDR1 and CDR2 are LNHDA and SQIVND (reference sequence). The CDR3 totals 16 residues. In DNA, the CDR3 is TGTGCCAGTAGTTTATCTGGAGGGATAATGAACACTGAAGCTTTCTTT. This encodes CASSLSGGIMNTEAFF.

There are a few counts of this clonotype. The chain is built from TRBV12-3 or TRBV12-4 and TRBJ2-1; a weak D match, TRBD1 (6 bases). Trimming removed 5 bases from V and 7 bases from J, with 21 bases in between. This CDR3 contains 16 residues. In DNA, the CDR3 is TGTGCCAGCAGTAACCTGCGGAGAGGGGGATTGAATGAGCAGTTCTTC. Residues: CASSNLRRGGLNEQFF.

This clonotype came up a few times. This chain connects TRBV20-1 to TRBJ2-1; no definite D call. Germline V gives CDR1 DFQATT, CDR2 SNEGSKA (reference sequence). The CDR3 has 12 amino acids. Trimming shortened V by 1 base and J by 8 bases, and 9 bases separated the two germline ends. The CDR3 DNA follows: TGCAGTGCTAGAGTTTACCTTTATGAGCAGTTCTTC. This encodes CSARVYLYEQFF.

The table lists this clonotype with a few counts. V gene TRBV3-1 combines with J gene TRBJ2-1; 9 positions match TRBD2. V was pared by 2 bases and J by 4 bases, with 12 bases of the junction left unmatched. Germline values: CDR1 LGHDT, CDR2 YNNKEL (reference sequence). There are 18 residues in the CDR3. Written as DNA, the CDR3 is TGTGCCAGCAGCCAAAAAAGAGGGTCTAGCGGGAAATACAATGAGCAGTTCTTC. Translated: CASSQKRGSSGKYNEQFF.

This clonotype was observed at least ten times. The chain employs TRBV20-1 and TRBJ2-1; D not certain. V lost 2 bases and J lost 5, with 7 bases in between. The CDR3 consists of 12 residues. Germline V gene data show CDR1 as DFQATT and CDR2 as SNEGSKA (reference sequence). This CDR3 is CSARNGNNEQFF. The CDR3 bases are TGCAGTGCTAGAAACGGAAACAATGAGCAGTTCTTC.

This clonotype appeared a few times. This chain uses TRBV2 with TRBJ2-2; no clear D gene. CDR3 size: 14 residues. Germline V gene sequence: CDR1 SNHLY, CDR2 FYNNEI. The germline V and J ends were trimmed by 8 bases and 0 bases, with 10 bases remaining between them. Written as DNA, the CDR3 is TGTGCCAGCGACGGCGGACCGAACACCGGGGAGCTGTTTTTT. The encoded protein is CASDGGPNTGELFF.

This clonotype was seen only a few times. V is TRBV6-1 and J is TRBJ2-3; 12 nucleotides align to TRBD2. Germline CDR1 reads MNHNS; CDR2 reads SASEGT. The CDR3 length is 13 residues. Losses at the gene ends were 8 bases for V and 4 bases for J; bases not matched to a gene: 1. CDR3 sequence: CASLAGGADTQYF. The CDR3 DNA reads TGTGCCAGCCTAGCGGGAGGGGCAGATACGCAGTATTTT.

This clonotype was recorded a few times. V and J are TRBV5-6 and TRBJ1-6; D is ambiguous. This CDR3 comprises 14 residues. Germline V gene lookup returns CDR1 SGHDT and CDR2 YYEEEE. V was shortened by 2 bases and J by 6 bases, with 9 bases between the two germline ends. CDR3 DNA sequence: TGTGCCAGCAGCTTTTGGCGAAGTAATTCACCCCTCCACTTT. Protein sequence: CASSFWRSNSPLHF.